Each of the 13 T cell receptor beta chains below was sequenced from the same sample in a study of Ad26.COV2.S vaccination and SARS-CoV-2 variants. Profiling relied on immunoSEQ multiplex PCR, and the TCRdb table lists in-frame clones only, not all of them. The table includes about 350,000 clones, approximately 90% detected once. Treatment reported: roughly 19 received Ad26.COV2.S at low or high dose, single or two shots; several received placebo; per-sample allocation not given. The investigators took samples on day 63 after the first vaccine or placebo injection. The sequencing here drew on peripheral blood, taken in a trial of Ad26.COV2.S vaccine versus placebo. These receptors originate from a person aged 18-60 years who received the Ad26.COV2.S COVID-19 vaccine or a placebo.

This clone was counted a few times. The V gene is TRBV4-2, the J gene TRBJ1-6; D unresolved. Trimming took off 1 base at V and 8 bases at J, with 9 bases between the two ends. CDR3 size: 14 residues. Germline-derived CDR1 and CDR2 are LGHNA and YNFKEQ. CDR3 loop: CASSQAGIDSPLHF. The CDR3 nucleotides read TGTGCCAGCAGCCAAGCGGGGATTGATTCACCCCTCCACTTT.

CDR3 sequence: CSARINEKLFF. CDR3 nucleotides: TGCAGTGCTAGAATCAATGAAAAACTGTTTTTT. The chain employs TRBV20-1 and TRBJ1-4; no definite D call. This CDR3 is built from 11 residues. Trimming took off 2 bases at V and 5 bases at J, with 3 bases between the two ends. CDR1 is DFQATT and CDR2 is SNEGSKA in the germline V gene (reference sequence).

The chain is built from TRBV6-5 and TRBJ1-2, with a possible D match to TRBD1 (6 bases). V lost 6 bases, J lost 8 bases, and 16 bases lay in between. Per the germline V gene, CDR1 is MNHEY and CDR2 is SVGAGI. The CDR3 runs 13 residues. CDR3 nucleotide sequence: TGTGCCAGCAGAAACTCAGGGGAGGACGGCTACACCTTC. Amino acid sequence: CASRNSGEDGYTF.

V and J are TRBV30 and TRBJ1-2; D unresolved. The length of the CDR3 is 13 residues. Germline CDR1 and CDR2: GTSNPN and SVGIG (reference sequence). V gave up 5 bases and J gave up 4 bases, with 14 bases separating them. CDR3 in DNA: TGTGCCTGGTCTAACCCGGTGGGCTATGGCTACACCTTC. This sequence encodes CAWSNPVGYGYTF.

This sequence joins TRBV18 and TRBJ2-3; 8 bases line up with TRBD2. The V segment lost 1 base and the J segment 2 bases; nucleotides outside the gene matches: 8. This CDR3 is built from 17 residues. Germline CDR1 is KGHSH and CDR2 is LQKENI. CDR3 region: CASSPLSGTPATDTQYF. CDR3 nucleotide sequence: TGTGCCAGCTCACCACTTAGCGGGACCCCAGCCACAGATACGCAGTATTTT.

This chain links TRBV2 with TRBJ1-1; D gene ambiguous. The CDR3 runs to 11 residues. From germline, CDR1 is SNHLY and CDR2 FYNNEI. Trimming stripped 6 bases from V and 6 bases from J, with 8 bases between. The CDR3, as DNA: TGTGCCAGCAGGGACCCTGCTGAAGCTTTCTTT. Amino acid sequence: CASRDPAEAFF. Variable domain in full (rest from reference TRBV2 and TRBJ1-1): EPEVTQTPSHQVTQMGQEVILRCVPISNHLYFYWYRQILGQKVEFLVSFYNNEISEKSEIFDDQFSVERPDGSNFTLKIRSTKLEDSAMYFCASRDPAEAFFGQGTRLTVV.

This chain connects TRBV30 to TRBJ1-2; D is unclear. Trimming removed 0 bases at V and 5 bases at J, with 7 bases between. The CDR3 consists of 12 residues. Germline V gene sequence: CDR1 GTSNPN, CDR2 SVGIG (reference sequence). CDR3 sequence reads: CAWSVQGYGYTF. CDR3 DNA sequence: TGTGCCTGGAGTGTACAAGGATATGGCTACACCTTC.

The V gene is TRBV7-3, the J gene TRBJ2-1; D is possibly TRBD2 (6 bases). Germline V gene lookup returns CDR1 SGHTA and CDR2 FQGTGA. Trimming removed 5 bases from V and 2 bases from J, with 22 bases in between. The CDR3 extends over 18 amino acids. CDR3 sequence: CASSSRAFGRTTYNEQFF. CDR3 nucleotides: TGTGCCAGCAGCAGCCGGGCCTTTGGCCGGACTACCTACAATGAGCAGTTCTTC.

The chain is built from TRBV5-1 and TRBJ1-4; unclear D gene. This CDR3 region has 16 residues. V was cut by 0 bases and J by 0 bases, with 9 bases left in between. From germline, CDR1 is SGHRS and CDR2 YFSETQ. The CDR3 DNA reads TGCGCCAGCAGCTTGGGAACGGAACCAACTAATGAAAAACTGTTTTTT. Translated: CASSLGTEPTNEKLFF.

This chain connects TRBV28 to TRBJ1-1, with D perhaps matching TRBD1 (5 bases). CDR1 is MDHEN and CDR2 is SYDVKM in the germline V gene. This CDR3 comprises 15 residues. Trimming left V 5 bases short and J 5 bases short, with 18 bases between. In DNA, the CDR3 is TGTGCCAGCAGTCCCCGACGGGGCCCATTGACTGAAGCTTTCTTT. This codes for CASSPRRGPLTEAFF.

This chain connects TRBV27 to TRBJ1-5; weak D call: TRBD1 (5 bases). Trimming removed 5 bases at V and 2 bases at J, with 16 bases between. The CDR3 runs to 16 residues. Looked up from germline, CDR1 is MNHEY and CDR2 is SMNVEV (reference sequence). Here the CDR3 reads CASSPSYLGGNQPQHF. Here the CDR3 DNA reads TGTGCCAGCAGTCCGTCCTACTTAGGGGGCAATCAGCCCCAGCATTTT.

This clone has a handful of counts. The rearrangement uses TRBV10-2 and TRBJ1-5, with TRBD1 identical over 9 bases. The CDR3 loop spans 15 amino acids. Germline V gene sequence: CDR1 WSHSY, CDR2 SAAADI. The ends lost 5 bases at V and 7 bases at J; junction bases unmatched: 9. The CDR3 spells CASSSQDRGSQPQHF. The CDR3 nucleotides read TGCGCCAGCAGTTCCCAGGACAGGGGCAGCCAGCCCCAGCATTTT.

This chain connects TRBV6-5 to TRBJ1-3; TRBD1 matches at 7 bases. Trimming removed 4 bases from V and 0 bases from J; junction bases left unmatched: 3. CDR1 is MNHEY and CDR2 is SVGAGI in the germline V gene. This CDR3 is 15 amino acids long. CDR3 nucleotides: TGTGCCAGCAGTTCGGACAGGCACTCTGGAAACACCATATATTTT. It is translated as CASSSDRHSGNTIYF.